The clone carrying this T cell receptor beta chain has a handful of counts. This entry is derived from a study of blood T cell repertoires in COVID-19. As originally analysed: From reference gene primer amplification, estimates of nucleated cell counts were derived. The method was immunoSEQ multiplex PCR; TCRdb's version includes in-frame clones alone and lacks a portion of them. The DNA was the basis for D and trimming; V, J and clone size are from that table. The sample contains roughly 200,000 clones, 60% to 85% of which appear only once. Between the trimmed V and J ends, which lost 5 bases and 0 bases, there was a span of 14 bases. CDR3 length: 17 residues. Looked up from germline, CDR1 is MNHNY and CDR2 is SVGAGI (reference sequence).

This clonotype originated in a woman in her seventies with acute or convalescent COVID-19. Sequencing was performed on peripheral blood. This chain uses TRBV6-6 with TRBJ2-6; D is possibly TRBD2 (5 bases). The CDR3 DNA reads TGTGCCAGCAGTCGGGCCGGGATCTCCTCTGGGGCCAACGTCCTGACTTTC. This encodes CASSRAGISSGANVLTF.